A selection of T cell receptor beta chains follows, all from one sample in a study of memory CD4+ T cells and cytomegalovirus serostatus. Here immunoSEQ multiplex PCR was the method, and the copy in TCRdb shows in-frame clones only, minus some. The table lists 65,000 to 95,000 clones, 75% to 90% of them singletons, with around 0.78% in the top ten. The sample was memory CD4+ T cells from blood. All receptors come from an adult in good health and CMV-seronegative. Both conserved end residues are part of each CDR3. The order of the fields is J gene, D gene, CDR3 length, clone size, V gene, CDR3 protein, CDR3 DNA. A D gene is named only where the DNA matches it firmly. For some rows the clone size is stated as once, few or many, or as a class when expanded; others skip it.

TRBJ1-2	-	12	-	TRBV18	CASSTGASGYTF	TGTGCCAGCTCCACGGGGGCCTCAGGCTACACCTTC
TRBJ2-7	-	14	-	TRBV6-5	CASSTQKGAYEQYF	TGTGCCAGCAGTACACAGAAAGGGGCCTACGAGCAGTACTTC
TRBJ2-1	TRBD2	16	-	TRBV27	CASSLRWGGRKGEQFF	TGTGCCAGCAGTTTGCGGTGGGGGGGGAGAAAAGGGGAGCAGTTCTTC
TRBJ1-1	-	14	few	TRBV19	CASRDLSGDTEAFF	TGTGCCAGTAGAGATTTAAGCGGGGACACTGAAGCTTTCTTT
TRBJ2-5	TRBD1	15	-	TRBV11-2	CASSLVTGVWETQYF	TGTGCCAGCAGCCTCGTGACAGGGGTCTGGGAGACCCAGTACTTC
TRBJ2-7	-	12	-	TRBV7-7	CASRPDSYEQYF	TGTGCTAGCAGACCCGACAGCTACGAGCAGTACTTC
TRBJ1-3	-	14	-	TRBV6-6	CATSGVLAGNTIYF	TGTGCCACCTCTGGGGTTTTAGCAGGAAACACCATATATTTT
TRBJ1-5	TRBD1	15	-	TRBV30	CAQPPTGGNNQPQHF	TGTGCCCAACCCCCCACAGGGGGAAACAATCAGCCCCAGCATTTT
TRBJ2-1	TRBD1	17	once	TRBV10-3	CAISESRSGTGNNEQFF	TGTGCCATCAGTGAGTCGCGATCGGGGACAGGGAACAATGAGCAGTTCTTC
TRBJ2-2	TRBD1	16	-	TRBV19	CASRKGTGGDTGELFF	TGTGCCAGTAGGAAGGGGACAGGGGGAGACACCGGGGAGCTGTTTTTT
TRBJ1-1	TRBD1	15	-	TRBV5-8	CASSLEGGTNTEAFF	TGTGCCAGCAGCTTGGAAGGGGGCACGAACACTGAAGCTTTCTTT
TRBJ1-5	-	13	-	TRBV4-1	CASSQDRYQPQHF	TGCGCCAGCAGCCAAGATAGGTATCAGCCCCAGCATTTT
TRBJ2-7	TRBD2	13	once	TRBV6-5	CASGGGFRDEQYF	TGTGCCAGCGGGGGGGGGTTCAGGGACGAGCAGTACTTC
TRBJ1-1	-	14	once	TRBV7-9	CASSLGLPNTEAFF	TGTGCCAGCAGCTTAGGGCTTCCCAACACTGAAGCTTTCTTT
TRBJ1-3	-	15	-	TRBV5-6	CASSLNGGTGNTIYF	TGTGCCAGCAGCTTGAATGGAGGGACTGGAAACACCATATATTTT
TRBJ1-1	-	13	few	TRBV11-2	CASSLGRGTEAFF	TGTGCCAGCAGCTTAGGGCGAGGCACTGAAGCTTTCTTT
TRBJ2-2	-	15	-	TRBV5-6	CASSFLGANTGELFF	TGTGCCAGCAGCTTCTTGGGTGCTAACACCGGGGAGCTGTTTTTT
TRBJ2-7	-	16	-	TRBV7-9	CASSLAAEPFSYEQYF	TGTGCCAGCAGCTTAGCGGCAGAGCCCTTCTCCTACGAGCAGTACTTC
TRBJ2-7	-	15	-	TRBV6-8	CAKKTSGENFYEQYF	TGTGCCAAGAAGACTTCCGGTGAAAATTTCTACGAGCAGTACTTC
TRBJ1-2	-	17	-	TRBV28	CASSLLQAGSSNYGYTF	TGTGCCAGCAGTTTGCTCCAGGCCGGGTCTTCAAACTATGGCTACACCTTC
TRBJ2-7	TRBD1	15	once	TRBV18	CASSWDRRGEYEQYF	TGTGCCAGCTCATGGGACAGGCGAGGGGAGTACGAGCAGTACTTC
TRBJ1-1	-	14	-	TRBV7-3	CASSSGPLNTEAFF	TGTGCCAGCAGCTCGGGACCCTTGAACACTGAAGCTTTCTTT
TRBJ2-5	-	15	-	TRBV29-1	CSVEERRGPGETQYF	TGCAGCGTTGAAGAACGGAGGGGGCCGGGAGAGACCCAGTACTTC
TRBJ1-3	-	14	-	TRBV7-9	CASSLTRGGNTIYF	TGTGCCAGCAGCTTAACCAGGGGAGGAAACACCATATATTTT
TRBJ1-2	-	13	-	TRBV25-1	CASSDPAGFGYTF	TGTGCCAGCAGTGATCCCGCTGGGTTTGGCTACACCTTC
TRBJ1-6	-	15	-	TRBV2	CASSEAGGRDSPLHF	TGTGCCAGCAGTGAAGCAGGGGGACGGGATTCACCCCTCCACTTT
TRBJ2-3	-	14	-	TRBV11-2	CASSPTQSTDTQYF	TGTGCCAGCAGCCCGACCCAGAGCACAGATACGCAGTATTTT
TRBJ1-2	-	13	once	TRBV5-6	CASSGTPPDGYTF	TGTGCCAGCAGCGGAACCCCGCCAGATGGCTACACCTTC
TRBJ1-1	TRBD1	14	-	TRBV4-3	CASSQDFGTGEAFF	TGCGCCAGCAGCCAAGATTTTGGGACAGGGGAAGCTTTCTTT
TRBJ2-7	-	13	-	TRBV7-8	CASSFRPGYEQYF	TGTGCCAGCAGCTTCCGTCCGGGCTACGAGCAGTACTTC
TRBJ1-2	-	14	-	TRBV15	CATSRELGPYGYTF	TGTGCCACCAGCAGAGAATTGGGGCCCTATGGCTACACCTTC
TRBJ1-2	-	11	-	TRBV2	CASRETTGYTF	TGTGCCAGCAGAGAAACTACGGGCTACACCTTC
TRBJ1-6	-	14	-	TRBV7-3	CASSLRPEGSPLHF	TGTGCCAGCAGCTTAAGGCCGGAGGGGTCACCCCTCCACTTT
TRBJ2-1	TRBD2	16	-	TRBV7-3	CASSSGQGTSGGPWFF	TGTGCCAGCAGCTCGGGACAGGGGACTAGCGGGGGGCCGTGGTTCTTC
TRBJ1-4	-	13	once	TRBV7-2	CASSLGQNEKLFF	TGTGCCAGCAGCCTCGGACAGAATGAAAAACTGTTTTTT
TRBJ1-2	-	13	-	TRBV6-6	CASSYDTGWGYTF	TGTGCCAGCAGTTACGATACAGGGTGGGGCTACACCTTC
TRBJ2-3	TRBD2	16	-	TRBV4-2	CASSQPGTSGADTQYF	TGTGCCAGCAGCCAACCCGGGACTAGCGGCGCCGATACGCAGTATTTT
TRBJ2-1	-	12	-	TRBV2	CASRSGGTEQFF	TGTGCCAGCAGGTCCGGAGGTACTGAGCAGTTCTTC
TRBJ2-7	TRBD2	14	-	TRBV28	CATRGGGENYEQYF	TGTGCCACCCGCGGGGGTGGGGAGAACTACGAGCAGTACTTC
TRBJ2-2	TRBD2	15	-	TRBV7-3	CASSPGGAFAGELFF	TGTGCCAGCAGCCCCGGGGGGGCTTTCGCCGGGGAGCTGTTTTTT
TRBJ1-6	-	17	few	TRBV5-1	CASSLDSGMEGNSPLHF	TGCGCCAGCAGCTTGGATTCCGGGATGGAGGGTAATTCACCCCTCCACTTT
TRBJ2-2	TRBD2	16	-	TRBV5-4	CASSLGRSSGDGELFF	TGTGCCAGCAGCTTGGGGCGTTCTAGCGGCGACGGGGAGCTGTTTTTT
TRBJ2-2	TRBD1	16	-	TRBV11-3	CASSLPGQGYTGELFF	TGTGCCAGCAGCTTACCGGGACAGGGTTACACCGGGGAGCTGTTTTTT
TRBJ1-5	-	16	few	TRBV4-2	CASSQDGRGIGQPQHF	TGTGCCAGCAGCCAAGATGGCAGGGGCATCGGTCAGCCCCAGCATTTT
TRBJ1-6	-	13	few	TRBV11-3	CASSLNPLSHLHF	TGTGCCAGCAGCCTGAATCCCCTTAGTCACCTCCACTTT
TRBJ1-6	-	12	-	TRBV7-2	CASSLIVAPLHF	TGTGCCAGCAGCTTAATTGTAGCTCCCCTCCACTTT
TRBJ1-1	-	13	-	TRBV4-2	CASSQDHEYEAFF	TGTGCCAGCAGCCAAGATCATGAGTATGAAGCTTTCTTT
TRBJ1-6	TRBD1	15	-	TRBV6-5	CASSYTTGMDSPLHF	TGTGCCAGCAGTTACACGACAGGGATGGATTCACCCCTCCACTTT
TRBJ1-5	-	14	-	TRBV2	CASSVRVANQPQHF	TGTGCCAGCAGTGTACGGGTTGCAAATCAGCCCCAGCATTTT
TRBJ1-2	TRBD1	14	-	TRBV2	CASSEGQLNYGYTF	TGTGCCAGCAGTGAGGGACAGCTTAACTATGGCTACACCTTC
TRBJ2-2	TRBD2	18	-	TRBV11-2	CASSLLAHGLGVAGELFF	TGTGCCAGCAGCTTACTCGCGCACGGACTAGGTGTCGCCGGGGAGCTGTTTTTT